The rows below give T cell receptor beta chains drawn from one sample of a study of B cell selection in AIRE deficiency. The assay was immunoSEQ multiplex PCR, and TCRdb's table has in-frame clones only and misses some. The sample carries tens of thousands of clones, 97% recorded once. What was sequenced was conventional CD4+ T cells sorted from PBMCs. These receptors were taken from a human donor with AIRE deficiency. The CDR3 runs from the conserved cysteine through the conserved F or W. The order of the fields is D gene, J gene, clone size, V gene, CDR3 protein, CDR3 DNA. The D gene is left open where the match is weak. Rows give clone size only sometimes, using once, few, many, or a class for an expanded clone.

NA,TRBJ1-1,NA,TRBV6-5,CASSYGAGVNTEAFF,TGTGCCAGCAGTTACGGGGCAGGAGTGAACACTGAAGCTTTCTTT
NA,TRBJ2-5,NA,TRBV11-3,CASSLGLTTQTQYF,TGTGCCAGCAGCTTAGGCTTGACGACCCAGACCCAGTACTTC
NA,TRBJ2-7,NA,TRBV7-2,CASSPTASPSYEQYF,TGTGCCAGCAGCCCAACGGCCAGTCCTTCCTACGAGCAGTACTTC
NA,TRBJ2-1,NA,TRBV25-1,CASSELAGTYNEQFF,TGTGCCAGCAGTGAATTGGCGGGGACCTACAATGAGCAGTTCTTC
NA,TRBJ2-5,NA,TRBV5-1,CASSPELETQYF,TGCGCCAGCAGCCCGGAACTAGAGACCCAGTACTTC
TRBD1,TRBJ1-1,NA,TRBV11-2,CASSYDRADTEAFF,TGTGCCAGCAGCTACGACAGGGCGGACACTGAAGCTTTCTTT
NA,TRBJ1-2,NA,TRBV6-1,CASSERSYVYGYTF,TGTGCCAGCAGTGAAAGAAGCTACGTTTATGGCTACACCTTC
NA,TRBJ1-5,few,TRBV6-1,CASSDRDQPQHF,TGTGCCAGCAGTGACCGAGATCAGCCCCAGCATTTT
NA,TRBJ2-5,once,TRBV2,CASSLPSGGLETQYF,TGTGCCAGCAGTCTTCCCTCGGGGGGCCTGGAGACCCAGTACTTC
NA,TRBJ2-1,NA,TRBV7-2,CASSSVGGLSYNEQFF,TGTGCCAGCAGCTCGGTCGGGGGTTTATCCTACAATGAGCAGTTCTTC